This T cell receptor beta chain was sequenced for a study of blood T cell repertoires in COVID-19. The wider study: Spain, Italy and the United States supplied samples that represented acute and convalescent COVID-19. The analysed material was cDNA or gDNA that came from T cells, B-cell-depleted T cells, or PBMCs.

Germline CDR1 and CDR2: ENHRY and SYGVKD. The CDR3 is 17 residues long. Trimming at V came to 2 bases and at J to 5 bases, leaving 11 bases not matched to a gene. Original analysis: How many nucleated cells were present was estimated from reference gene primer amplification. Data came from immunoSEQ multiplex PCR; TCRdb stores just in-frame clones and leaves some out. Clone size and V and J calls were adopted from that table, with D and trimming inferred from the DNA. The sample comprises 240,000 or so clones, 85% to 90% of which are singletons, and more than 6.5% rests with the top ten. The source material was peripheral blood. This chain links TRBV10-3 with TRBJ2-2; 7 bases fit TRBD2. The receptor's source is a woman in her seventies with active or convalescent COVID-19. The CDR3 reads CAISEPNGGIGTGELFF. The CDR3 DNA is TGTGCCATCAGTGAGCCGAACGGGGGGATCGGAACCGGGGAGCTGTTTTTT.